This T cell receptor beta chain was captured in a study of control samples from healthy donors and cancer patients. Using immunoSEQ multiplex PCR, the repertoire was profiled, and TCRdb retains in-frame clones only, with some absent. The sample shows under 450,000 clones, around nine tenths of them seen only once. Germline-derived CDR1 and CDR2 are SGHNT and YENEEA. The CDR3 runs 13 residues. V dropped 1 base and J dropped 5 bases, with 6 bases sitting between them. This receptor was obtained from a man between 35 and 55 years old with head and neck cancer. The sample was PBMCs. V and J are TRBV11-3 and TRBJ2-1; weak D call: TRBD2 (5 bases). The CDR3 here is CASSLGRHNEQFF. CDR3 nucleotide sequence: TGTGCCAGCAGCTTAGGGAGGCACAATGAGCAGTTCTTC.